This T cell receptor (beta chain) was retrieved from a study of blood T cell repertoires in COVID-19. The trim removed 6 bases at V and 3 bases at J, leaving 4 bases unmatched. Germline CDR1 reads ENHRY; CDR2 reads SYGVKD. CDR3 length: 14 residues. Original analysis: Reference gene primer amplification gave estimated nucleated cell counts. Sequencing was performed with immunoSEQ multiplex PCR; in TCRdb, only in-frame clones are kept and a portion is missing. V and J calls and clone size follow that table, whereas D and trimming were derived from the DNA. The sample holds 400,000 or so clones, 75% to 90% seen once.

This receptor was obtained from a man aged 25 to 45 who had recovered from COVID-19. This chain uses TRBV10-3 with TRBJ2-7, with 11 bases fitting TRBD1. Sequenced input: PBMCs or T cells enriched from blood (not recorded which). CDR3 nucleotides: TGTGCCATCAGCCCGGGACAGGGGGACTACGAGCAGTACTTC. This translates into CAISPGQGDYEQYF.